Given below is one T cell receptor (beta chain) in context. What it recognizes is unknown. The CDR3 extends over 15 amino acids. Unmatched junction bases numbered 14, after V lost 3 bases and J lost 9 bases. Germline CDR1 DFQATT, CDR2 SNEGSKA (reference sequence). Researchers built TCR beta libraries using quantitative 5'-RACE with molecular barcodes. One entry per CDR3 protein results from TCRdb running MiXCR on the 5' RACE reads. The sample records roughly 350,000 distinct CDR3 sequences, roughly 8% being singletons. This sample stems from a study of CD8 T cells in ankylosing spondylitis. General study points: There was reportedly significant enrichment of clones that were disease-linked in matched ankylosing spondylitis synovial fluid. In peripheral blood, disease-linked CD8+ clones occurred at relatively low frequencies. Seemingly distinctive of ankylosing spondylitis blood was a TCR beta motif formed by eight highly homologous variants. In reactive arthritis synovial fluid and blood, some motif variants had been reported before.

The V and J genes are TRBV20-1 and TRBJ1-2; the match to TRBD1 covers 9 bases. The specimen sequenced was blood, either unsorted or a sorted T cell fraction (not recorded which). This TCR derives from a male donor with ankylosing spondylitis. DNA of the CDR3: TGCAGTGCTAGGTCAACCCCGGGACAGGGAGGGCGCTACACCTTC. It translates to CSARSTPGQGGRYTF.